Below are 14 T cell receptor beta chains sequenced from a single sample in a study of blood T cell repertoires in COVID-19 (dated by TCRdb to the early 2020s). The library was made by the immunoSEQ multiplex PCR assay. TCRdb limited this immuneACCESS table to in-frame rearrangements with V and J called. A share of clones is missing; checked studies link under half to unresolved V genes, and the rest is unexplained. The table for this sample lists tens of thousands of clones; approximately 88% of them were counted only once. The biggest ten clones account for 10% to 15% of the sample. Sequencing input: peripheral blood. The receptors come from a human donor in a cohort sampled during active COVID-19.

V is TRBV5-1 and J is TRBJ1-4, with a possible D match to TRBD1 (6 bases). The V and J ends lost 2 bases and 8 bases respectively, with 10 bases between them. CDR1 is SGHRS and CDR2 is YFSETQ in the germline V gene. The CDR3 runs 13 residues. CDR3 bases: TGCGCCAGCAGCTTACAGGGAGGGGAAAAACTGTTTTTT. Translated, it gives CASSLQGGEKLFF. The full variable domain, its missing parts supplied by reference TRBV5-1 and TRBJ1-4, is KAGVTQTPRYLIKTRGQQVTLSCSPISGHRSVSWYQQTPGQGLQFLFEYFSETQRNKGNFPGRFSGRQFSNSRSEMNVSTLELGDSALYLCASSLQGGEKLFFGSGTQLSVL.

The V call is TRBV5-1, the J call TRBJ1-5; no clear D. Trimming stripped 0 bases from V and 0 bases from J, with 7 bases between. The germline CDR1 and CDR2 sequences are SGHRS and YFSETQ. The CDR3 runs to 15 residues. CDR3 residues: CASSLGGTSNQPQHF. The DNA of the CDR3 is TGCGCCAGCAGCTTGGGTGGCACTAGCAATCAGCCCCAGCATTTT.

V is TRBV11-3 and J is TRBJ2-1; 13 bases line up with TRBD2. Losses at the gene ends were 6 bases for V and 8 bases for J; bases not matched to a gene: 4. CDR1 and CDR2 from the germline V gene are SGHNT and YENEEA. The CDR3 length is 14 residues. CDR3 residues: CASSLGLAGDEQFF. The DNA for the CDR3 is TGTGCCAGCAGTCTAGGACTAGCGGGAGATGAGCAGTTCTTC.

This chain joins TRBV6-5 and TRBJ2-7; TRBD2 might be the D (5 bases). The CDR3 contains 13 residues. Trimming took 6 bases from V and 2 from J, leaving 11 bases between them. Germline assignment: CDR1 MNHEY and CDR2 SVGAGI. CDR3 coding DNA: TGTGCCAGCAGAACACTAGACGCCTACGAGCAGTACTTC. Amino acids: CASRTLDAYEQYF.

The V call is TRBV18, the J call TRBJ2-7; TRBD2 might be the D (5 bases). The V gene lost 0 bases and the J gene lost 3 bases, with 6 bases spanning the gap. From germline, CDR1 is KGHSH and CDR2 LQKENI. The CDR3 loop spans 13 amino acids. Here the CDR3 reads CASSPPTIYEQYF. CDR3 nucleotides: TGTGCCAGCTCACCACCGACTATCTACGAGCAGTACTTC.

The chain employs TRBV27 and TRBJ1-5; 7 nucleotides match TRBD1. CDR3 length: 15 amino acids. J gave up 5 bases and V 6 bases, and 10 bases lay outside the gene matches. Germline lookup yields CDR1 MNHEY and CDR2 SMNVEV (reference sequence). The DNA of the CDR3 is TGTGCCAGCAGGTTCGGGACAGACCCTTATCAGCCCCAGCATTTT. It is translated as CASRFGTDPYQPQHF.

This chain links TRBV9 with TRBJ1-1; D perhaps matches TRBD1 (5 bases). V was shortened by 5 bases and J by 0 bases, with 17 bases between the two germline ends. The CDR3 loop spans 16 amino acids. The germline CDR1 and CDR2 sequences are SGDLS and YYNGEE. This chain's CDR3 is CASSPTGAYMNTEAFF. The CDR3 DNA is TGTGCCAGCAGTCCCACAGGTGCCTACATGAACACTGAAGCTTTCTTT.

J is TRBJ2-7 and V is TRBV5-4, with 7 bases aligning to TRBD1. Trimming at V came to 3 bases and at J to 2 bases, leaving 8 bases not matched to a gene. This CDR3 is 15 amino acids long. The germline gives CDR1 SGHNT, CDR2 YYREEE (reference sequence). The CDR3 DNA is TGTGCCAGCAGCTCCTGGACAGGCCTTGCCTACGAGCAGTACTTC. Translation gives CASSSWTGLAYEQYF.

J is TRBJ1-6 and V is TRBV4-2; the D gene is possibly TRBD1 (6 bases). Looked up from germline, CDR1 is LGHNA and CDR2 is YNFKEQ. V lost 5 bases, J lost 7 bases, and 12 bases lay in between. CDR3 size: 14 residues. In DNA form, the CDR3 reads TGTGCCAGCAGCGCTACAGGGTCAAATTCACCCCTCCACTTT. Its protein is CASSATGSNSPLHF.

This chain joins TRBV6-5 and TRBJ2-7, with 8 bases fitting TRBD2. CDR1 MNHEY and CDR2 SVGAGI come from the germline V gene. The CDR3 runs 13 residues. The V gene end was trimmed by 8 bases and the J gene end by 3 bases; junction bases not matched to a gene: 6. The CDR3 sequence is CASEERESYEQYF. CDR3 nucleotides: TGTGCCAGCGAGGAGCGGGAGAGCTACGAGCAGTACTTC.

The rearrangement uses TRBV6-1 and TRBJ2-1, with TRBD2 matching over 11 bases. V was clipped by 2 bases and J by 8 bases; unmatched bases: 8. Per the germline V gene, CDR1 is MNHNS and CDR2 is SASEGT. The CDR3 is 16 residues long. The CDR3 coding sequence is TGTGCCAGCAGTGAACGGGTAGCGGGGGGGAACGATGAGCAGTTCTTC. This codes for CASSERVAGGNDEQFF.

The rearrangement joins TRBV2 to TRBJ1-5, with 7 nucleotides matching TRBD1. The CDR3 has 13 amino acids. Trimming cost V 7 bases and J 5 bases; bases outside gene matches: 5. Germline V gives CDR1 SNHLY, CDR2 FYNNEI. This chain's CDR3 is CASNRQGDQPQHF. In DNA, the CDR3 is TGTGCCAGCAATAGACAGGGAGATCAGCCCCAGCATTTT.

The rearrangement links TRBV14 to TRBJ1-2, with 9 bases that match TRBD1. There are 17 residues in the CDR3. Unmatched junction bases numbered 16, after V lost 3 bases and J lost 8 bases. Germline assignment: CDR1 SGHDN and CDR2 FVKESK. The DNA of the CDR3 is TGTGCCAGCAGCCATTCACTTCCGGGACAGGGAGATCAAGGCTACACCTTC. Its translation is CASSHSLPGQGDQGYTF.

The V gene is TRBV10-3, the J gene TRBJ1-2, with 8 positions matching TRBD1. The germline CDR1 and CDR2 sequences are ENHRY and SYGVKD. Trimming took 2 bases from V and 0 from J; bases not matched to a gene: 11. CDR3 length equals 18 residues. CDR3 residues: CAISELGGQAQTNYGYTF. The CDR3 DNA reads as TGTGCCATCAGTGAGCTTGGGGGACAGGCCCAAACTAACTATGGCTACACCTTC.